One sample yielded the 11 T cell receptor beta chains listed below, sequenced in a study. TCRdb called the 5' RACE reads again in MiXCR, with one record for every CDR3 protein. The data contain some 7,900 distinct CDR3 sequences, 40% to 65% of them singletons. Sample: memory CD4+ T cells sorted from a lymph node. Subset defined: memory CD4+ T cells, CD4+CD45RO+CD25-. The receptors come from a female donor with breast cancer.

The V and J genes are TRBV12-3 or TRBV12-4 and TRBJ2-7; D is perhaps TRBD2 (5 bases). The CDR3 covers 14 residues. V lost 3 bases and J lost 3, with 12 bases in between. CDR3 protein: CASSFGGPGYEQYF. The DNA of the CDR3 is TGTGCCAGCAGTTTCGGCGGGCCCGGCTACGAGCAGTACTTC.

Turning to this clonotype: The junction differs from germline at one of its ends, possibly a read error. The chain combines TRBV12-3 or TRBV12-4 with TRBJ2-3, with 8 bases identical to TRBD1. The CDR3 is 14 amino acids. In DNA form, the CDR3 reads TGTGCCAGCAGCCGGACAGGGAGCACAGATACGCAGTGTTTT. Its translation is CASSRTGSTDTQCF.

This clonotype has only one observation. The chain is built from TRBV7-2 and TRBJ1-2; 8 bases match TRBD1. The germline CDR1 and CDR2 sequences are SGHTA and FQGNSA. CDR3 length equals 14 residues. With V trimmed by 2 bases and J by 4 bases, 3 bases remained unmatched. The CDR3 reads CASSLQGATYGYTF. The CDR3 nucleotides read TGTGCCAGCAGCTTACAGGGGGCTACCTATGGCTACACCTTC.

As concerns this clonotype: One end of the junction fails to match germline, which may point to a read error. The chain employs TRBV7-9 and TRBJ2-7; perhaps TRBD2 as D (5 bases). Germline values: CDR1 SEHNR, CDR2 FQNEAQ (reference sequence). This CDR3 is 15 amino acids long. The CDR3 region has the DNA TGTGCCGGCAGAAGTGTGGACTCTCCGGCCTACGAGCAGTACTTC. This translates into CAGRSVDSPAYEQYF.

The V gene is TRBV5-4, the J gene TRBJ2-7; 7 positions match TRBD2. The V gene's germline CDR1 is SGHNT and CDR2 YYREEE (reference sequence). The trim removed 6 bases at V and 7 bases at J, leaving 19 bases unmatched. CDR3 length: 16 amino acids. CDR3 in DNA: TGTGCCAGCACCAGAGGTGGGGCTAGCGGCACTAGGGAGCAGTACTTC. As protein: CASTRGGASGTREQYF.

In its sample, this clonotype ranks as medium-sized. The chain couples TRBV20-1 to TRBJ1-5, with TRBD1 matching 7 bases. Trimming removed 1 base from V and 7 bases from J; junction bases left unmatched: 4. CDR1 and CDR2 (germline): DFQATT, SNEGSKA (reference sequence). CDR3 length equals 13 residues. The CDR3 coding sequence is TGCAGTGCTAGAGTTACAGGGGAACAGCCCCAGCATTTT. It specifies CSARVTGEQPQHF.

CDR3 sequence reads: CASSPTSGGSGDTQYF. DNA for the CDR3: TGTGCCAGCAGCCCGACTAGCGGGGGGTCGGGAGATACGCAGTATTTT. V is TRBV12-3 or TRBV12-4 and J is TRBJ2-3; 13 nucleotides align to TRBD2. Germline trimming cut 6 bases from V and 5 bases from J; bases unmatched to any gene: 8. CDR3 length: 16 residues.

The rearrangement uses TRBV12-3 or TRBV12-4 and TRBJ1-1; TRBD1 matches 8 bases. This CDR3 region has 13 residues. V lost 5 bases and J lost 4; bases outside the gene matches: 3. The CDR3 DNA sequence: TGTGCCAGCAGTGACAGGGGATCCACTGAAGCTTTCTTT. Protein: CASSDRGSTEAFF.

This sequence joins TRBV29-1 and TRBJ2-5, with D possibly being TRBD1 (5 bases). The germline V gene has CDR1 SQVTM and CDR2 ANQGSEA. Trimming shortened V by 6 bases and J by 5 bases, and 13 bases separated the two germline ends. This CDR3 comprises 12 residues. CDR3 in DNA: TGCAGCGTGAACCAGGGTGGCGAGACCCAGTACTTC. It encodes CSVNQGGETQYF.

A word on this clonotype: A much larger clone is a single base away; this may be a read error. The chain employs TRBV20-1 and TRBJ2-3; D uncertain. Per the germline V gene, CDR1 is DFQATT and CDR2 is SNEGSKA (reference sequence). The CDR3 contains 15 residues. With 8 bases removed from V and 1 base from J, the gap between germline ends came to 19 bases. CDR3 residues: CSTHSSFSGTDTQYF. CDR3 coding DNA: TGCAGTACTCATTCTTCTTTTTCTGGCACAGATACGCAGTATTTT.

The chain carries TRBV20-1 and TRBJ1-2; TRBD1 might be the D (5 bases). CDR1 is DFQATT and CDR2 is SNEGSKA in the germline V gene (reference sequence). This CDR3 has 17 amino acids. V was shortened by 3 bases and J by 1 base, with 21 bases between the two germline ends. CDR3 in amino acids: CSASPDRARRYNYGYTF. Written as DNA, the CDR3 is TGCAGTGCTAGTCCCGACAGAGCCAGACGATATAACTATGGCTACACCTTC.